The T cell receptor beta chain under discussion was sequenced for a study of CD8+ T cells in alopecia areata. Study results and limitations: Clarity of TCR sharing across patients fell short of that in mice, possibly HLA-related. The presence of one nonresponder keeps the tie between baseline CD8+ expansion and response uncertain.

Details on this clone: Its antigen is unidentified.

Germline loops: CDR1 GTSNPN, CDR2 SVGIG (reference sequence). V lost 0 bases, J lost 0 bases, and 7 bases stayed unmatched. The CDR3 runs to 17 residues. In each case, RNA was isolated and then reverse transcribed into cDNA as the sequencing template. Produced via immunoSEQ multiplex PCR; TCRdb's table is partial and in-frame only. Of about 200,000 clones in the sample, around three fifths were seen once. Treatment: oral pan-JAK inhibitor, 5-10 mg twice daily. The rearrangement joins TRBV30 to TRBJ1-3; 8 bases agree with TRBD1. Sample: CD4+ T cells sorted from blood, taken at week 4, from a patient treated with tofacitinib. The TCR sequence derives from a human donor with alopecia areata. The CDR3 protein is CAWSVSGTGLSGNTIYF. The CDR3 region has the DNA TGTGCCTGGAGTGTAAGTGGGACAGGCCTCTCTGGAAACACCATATATTTT.